Listed here is a single T cell receptor beta chain. Naive CD8 isolation took CD45RO-negative cells positively selected for CCR7 and excluded terminally differentiated effector memory CD45RA+ cells. The data were taken from a study of shared clonotypes between healthy human individuals. Clones were sequenced by immunoSEQ multiplex PCR, and TCRdb holds only the in-frame ones, with some missing. The sample consists of about 2.1 million clones, over 85% of them appearing once. In germline, CDR1 is GTSNPN, CDR2 SVGIG (reference sequence). CDR3 length equals 11 residues. The germline V and J ends were trimmed by 0 bases and 5 bases, with 5 bases remaining between them.

This chain links TRBV30 with TRBJ2-7, with D possibly being TRBD1 (5 bases). The source of this sequence is a man younger than 35 in good health. Some clones in this sample may be carry-over from other donors' samples. The sequenced sample was naive CD8+ T cells from PBMCs. The CDR3 DNA reads as TGTGCCTGGAGTGTACAGGACGAGCAGTACTTC. Translated, it gives CAWSVQDEQYF.